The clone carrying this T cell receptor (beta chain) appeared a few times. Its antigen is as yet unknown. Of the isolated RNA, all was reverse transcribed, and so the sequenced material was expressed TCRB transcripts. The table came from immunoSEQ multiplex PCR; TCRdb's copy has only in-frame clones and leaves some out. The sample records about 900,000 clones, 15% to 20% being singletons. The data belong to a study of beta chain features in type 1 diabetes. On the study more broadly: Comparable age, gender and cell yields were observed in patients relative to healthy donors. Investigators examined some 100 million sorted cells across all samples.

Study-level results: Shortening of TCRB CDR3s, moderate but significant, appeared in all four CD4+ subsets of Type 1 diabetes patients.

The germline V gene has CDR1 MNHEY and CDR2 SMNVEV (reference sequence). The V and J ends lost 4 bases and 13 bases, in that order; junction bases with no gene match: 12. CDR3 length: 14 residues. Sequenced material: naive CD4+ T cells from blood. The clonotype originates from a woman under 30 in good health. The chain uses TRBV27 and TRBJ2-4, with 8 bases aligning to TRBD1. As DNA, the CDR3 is TGTGCCAGCAGTTCCCCAGTGACAGGGGCTTTGCAGTACTTC. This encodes CASSSPVTGALQYF.